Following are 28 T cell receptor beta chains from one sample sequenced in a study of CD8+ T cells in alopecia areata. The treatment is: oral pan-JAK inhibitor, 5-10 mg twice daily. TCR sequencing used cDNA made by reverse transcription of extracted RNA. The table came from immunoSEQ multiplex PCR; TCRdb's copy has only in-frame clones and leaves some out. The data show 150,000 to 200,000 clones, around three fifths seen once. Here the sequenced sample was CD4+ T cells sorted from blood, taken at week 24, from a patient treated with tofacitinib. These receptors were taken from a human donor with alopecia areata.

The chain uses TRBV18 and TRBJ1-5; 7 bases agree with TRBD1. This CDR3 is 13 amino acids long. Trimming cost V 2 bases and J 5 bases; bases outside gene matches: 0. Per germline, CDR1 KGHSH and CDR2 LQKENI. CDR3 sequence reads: CASSPTGDQPQHF. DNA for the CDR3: TGTGCCAGCTCACCAACAGGGGATCAGCCCCAGCATTTT.

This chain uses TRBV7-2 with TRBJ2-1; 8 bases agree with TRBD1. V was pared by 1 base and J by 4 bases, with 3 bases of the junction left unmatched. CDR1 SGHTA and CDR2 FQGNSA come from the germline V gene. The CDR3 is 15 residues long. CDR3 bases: TGTGCCAGCAGCTTAGGGGGGACAGGTTACAATGAGCAGTTCTTC. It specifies CASSLGGTGYNEQFF.

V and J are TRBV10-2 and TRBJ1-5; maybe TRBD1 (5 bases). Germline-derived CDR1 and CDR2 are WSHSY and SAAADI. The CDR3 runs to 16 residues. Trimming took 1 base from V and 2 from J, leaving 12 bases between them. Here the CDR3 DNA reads TGCGCCAGCAGTGAGTTATCGGGGGGGGGCAATCAGCCCCAGCATTTT. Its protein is CASSELSGGGNQPQHF.

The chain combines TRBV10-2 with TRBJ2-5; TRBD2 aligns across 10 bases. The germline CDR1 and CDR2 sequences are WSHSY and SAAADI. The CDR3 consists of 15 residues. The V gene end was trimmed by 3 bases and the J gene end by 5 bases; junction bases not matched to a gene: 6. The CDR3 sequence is CASSEPGLAMETQYF. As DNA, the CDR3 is TGCGCCAGCAGTGAACCGGGACTAGCGATGGAGACCCAGTACTTC.

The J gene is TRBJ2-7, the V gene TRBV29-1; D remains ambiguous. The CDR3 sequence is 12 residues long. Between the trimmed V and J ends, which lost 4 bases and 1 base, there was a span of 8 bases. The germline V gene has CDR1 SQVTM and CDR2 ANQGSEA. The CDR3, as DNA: TGCAGCGTTGGGCAGTTGTCCTACGAGCAGTACTTC. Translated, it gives CSVGQLSYEQYF.

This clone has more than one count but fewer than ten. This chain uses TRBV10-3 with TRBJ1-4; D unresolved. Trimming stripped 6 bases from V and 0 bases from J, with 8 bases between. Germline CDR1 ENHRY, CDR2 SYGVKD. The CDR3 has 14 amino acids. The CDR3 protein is CAIRPSATNEKLFF. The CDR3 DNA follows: TGTGCCATCAGGCCCAGTGCAACTAATGAAAAACTGTTTTTT.

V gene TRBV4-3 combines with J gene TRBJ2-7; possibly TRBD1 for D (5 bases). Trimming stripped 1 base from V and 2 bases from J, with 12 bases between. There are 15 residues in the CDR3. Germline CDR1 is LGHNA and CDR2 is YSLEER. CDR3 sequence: CASSQVLGATYEQYF. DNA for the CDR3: TGCGCCAGCAGCCAAGTCCTAGGGGCCACCTACGAGCAGTACTTC.

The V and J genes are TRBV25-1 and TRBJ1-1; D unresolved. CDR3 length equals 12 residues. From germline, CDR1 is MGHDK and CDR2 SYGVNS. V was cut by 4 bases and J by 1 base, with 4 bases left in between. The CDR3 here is CASSVGNTEAFF. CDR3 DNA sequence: TGTGCCAGCAGTGTAGGGAACACTGAAGCTTTCTTT.

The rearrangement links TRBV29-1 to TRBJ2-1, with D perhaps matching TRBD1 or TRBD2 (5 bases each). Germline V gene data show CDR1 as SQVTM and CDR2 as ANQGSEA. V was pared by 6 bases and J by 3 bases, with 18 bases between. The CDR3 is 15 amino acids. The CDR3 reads CSVRADGAFYNEQFF. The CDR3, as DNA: TGCAGCGTCCGCGCCGACGGGGCGTTCTACAATGAGCAGTTCTTC.

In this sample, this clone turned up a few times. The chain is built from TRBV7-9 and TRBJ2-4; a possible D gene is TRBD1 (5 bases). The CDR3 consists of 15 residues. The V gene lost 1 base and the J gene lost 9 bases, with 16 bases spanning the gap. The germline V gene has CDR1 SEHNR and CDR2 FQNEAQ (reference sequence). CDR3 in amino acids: CASSLDPDSASIQYF. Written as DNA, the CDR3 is TGTGCCAGCAGCTTAGATCCCGACAGCGCGAGCATTCAGTACTTC.

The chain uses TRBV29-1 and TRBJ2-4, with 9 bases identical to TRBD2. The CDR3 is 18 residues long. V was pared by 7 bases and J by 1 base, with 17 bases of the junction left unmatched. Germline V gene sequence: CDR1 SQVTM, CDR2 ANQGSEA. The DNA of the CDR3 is TGCAGCGCACTGGGACTAGCTGTTGGGCTGGGGGCCAAAAACATTCAGTACTTC. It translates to CSALGLAVGLGAKNIQYF.

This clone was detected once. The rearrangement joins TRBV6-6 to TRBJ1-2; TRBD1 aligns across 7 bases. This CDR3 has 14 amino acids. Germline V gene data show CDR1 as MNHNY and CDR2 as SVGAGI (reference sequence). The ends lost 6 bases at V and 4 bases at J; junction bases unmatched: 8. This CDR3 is CASRTDRDFYGYTF. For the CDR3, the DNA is TGTGCCAGCAGAACCGACAGGGATTTCTATGGCTACACCTTC.

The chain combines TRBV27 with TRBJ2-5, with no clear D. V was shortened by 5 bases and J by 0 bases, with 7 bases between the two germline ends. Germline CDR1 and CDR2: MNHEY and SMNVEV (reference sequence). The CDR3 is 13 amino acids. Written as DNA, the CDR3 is TGTGCCAGCAGTCTGACAAACCAAGAGACCCAGTACTTC. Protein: CASSLTNQETQYF.

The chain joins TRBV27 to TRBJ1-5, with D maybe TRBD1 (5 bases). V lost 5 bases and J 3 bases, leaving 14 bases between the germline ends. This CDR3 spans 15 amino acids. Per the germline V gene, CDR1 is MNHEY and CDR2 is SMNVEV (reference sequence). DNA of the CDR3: TGTGCCAGCAGTCCCCAGGGACGGTACAATCAGCCCCAGCATTTT. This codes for CASSPQGRYNQPQHF.

The CDR3 bases are TGCAGCGGTACCGGGACGCCGGATAACACAGATACGCAGTATTTT. Encoded protein: CSGTGTPDNTDTQYF. This chain uses TRBV29-1 with TRBJ2-3, with D perhaps TRBD1 or TRBD2 (5 bases each). CDR3 length: 15 residues. Trimming shortened V by 7 bases and J by 2 bases, and 19 bases separated the two germline ends. Germline V gives CDR1 SQVTM, CDR2 ANQGSEA.

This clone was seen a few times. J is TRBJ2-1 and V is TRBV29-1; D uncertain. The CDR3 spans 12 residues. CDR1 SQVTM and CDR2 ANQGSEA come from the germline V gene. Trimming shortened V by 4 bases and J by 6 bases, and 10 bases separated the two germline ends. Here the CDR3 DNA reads TGCAGCGTTGGAAGTTTGGGCAATGAGCAGTTCTTC. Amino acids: CSVGSLGNEQFF.

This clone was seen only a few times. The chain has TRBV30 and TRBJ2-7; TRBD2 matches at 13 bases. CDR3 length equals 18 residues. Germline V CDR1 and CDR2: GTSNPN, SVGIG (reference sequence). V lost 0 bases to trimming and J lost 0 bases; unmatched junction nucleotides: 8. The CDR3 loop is CAWSVRTSGGSSSYEQYF. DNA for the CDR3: TGTGCCTGGAGTGTGAGGACTAGCGGGGGATCTAGCTCCTACGAGCAGTACTTC.

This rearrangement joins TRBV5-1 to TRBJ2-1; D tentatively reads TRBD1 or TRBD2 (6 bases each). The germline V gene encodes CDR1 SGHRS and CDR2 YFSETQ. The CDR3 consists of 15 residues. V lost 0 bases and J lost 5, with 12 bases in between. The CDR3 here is CASSLEGGNHNEQFF. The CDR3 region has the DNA TGCGCCAGCAGCTTGGAGGGGGGCAACCACAATGAGCAGTTCTTC.

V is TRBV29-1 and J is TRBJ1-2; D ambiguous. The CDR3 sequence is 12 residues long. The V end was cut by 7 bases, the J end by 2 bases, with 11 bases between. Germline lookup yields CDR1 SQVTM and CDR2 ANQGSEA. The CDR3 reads CSAQDSNYGYTF. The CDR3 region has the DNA TGCAGCGCCCAAGATTCCAACTATGGCTACACCTTC.

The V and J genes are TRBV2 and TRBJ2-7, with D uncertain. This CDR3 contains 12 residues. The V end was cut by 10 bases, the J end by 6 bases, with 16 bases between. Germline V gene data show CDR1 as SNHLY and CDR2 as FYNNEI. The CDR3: CATGLQKGEQYF. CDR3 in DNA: TGTGCCACCGGCCTCCAAAAGGGCGAGCAGTACTTC.

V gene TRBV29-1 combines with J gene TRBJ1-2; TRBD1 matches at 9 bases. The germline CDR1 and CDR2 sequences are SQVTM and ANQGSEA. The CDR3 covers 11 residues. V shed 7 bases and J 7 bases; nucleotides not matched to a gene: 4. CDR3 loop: CSGRTGVGYTF. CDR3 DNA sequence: TGCAGCGGGAGGACAGGGGTTGGCTACACCTTC. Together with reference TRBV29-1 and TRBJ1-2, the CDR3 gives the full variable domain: SAVISQKPSRDICQRGTSLTIQCQVDSQVTMMFWYRQQPGQSLTLIATANQGSEATYESGFVIDKFPISRPNLTFSTLTVSNMSPEDSSIYLCSGRTGVGYTFGSGTRLTVV.

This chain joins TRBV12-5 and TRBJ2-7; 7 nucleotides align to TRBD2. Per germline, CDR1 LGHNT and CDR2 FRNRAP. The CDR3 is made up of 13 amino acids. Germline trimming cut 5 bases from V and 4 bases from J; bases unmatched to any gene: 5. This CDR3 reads CASGPGGEYEQYF. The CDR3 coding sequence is TGTGCTAGTGGTCCGGGGGGAGAATACGAGCAGTACTTC. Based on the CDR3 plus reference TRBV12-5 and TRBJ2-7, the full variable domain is DARVTQTPRHKVTEMGQEVTMRCQPILGHNTVFWYRQTMMQGLELLAYFRNRAPLDDSGMPKDRFSAEMPDATLATLKIQPSEPRDSAVYFCASGPGGEYEQYFGPGTRLTVT.

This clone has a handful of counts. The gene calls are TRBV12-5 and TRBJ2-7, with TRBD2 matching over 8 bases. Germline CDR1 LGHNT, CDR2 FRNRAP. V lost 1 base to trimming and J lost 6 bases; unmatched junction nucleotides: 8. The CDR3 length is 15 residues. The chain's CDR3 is CASGLDGTRSGEQYF. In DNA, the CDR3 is TGTGCTAGTGGTTTGGACGGGACTAGAAGTGGCGAGCAGTACTTC.

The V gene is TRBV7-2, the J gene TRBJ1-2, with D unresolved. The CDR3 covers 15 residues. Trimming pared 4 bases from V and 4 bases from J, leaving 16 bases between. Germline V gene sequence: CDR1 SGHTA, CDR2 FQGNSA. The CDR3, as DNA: TGTGCCAGCAGCTCTAGGCTCACTAATCCCTATGGCTACACCTTC. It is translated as CASSSRLTNPYGYTF.

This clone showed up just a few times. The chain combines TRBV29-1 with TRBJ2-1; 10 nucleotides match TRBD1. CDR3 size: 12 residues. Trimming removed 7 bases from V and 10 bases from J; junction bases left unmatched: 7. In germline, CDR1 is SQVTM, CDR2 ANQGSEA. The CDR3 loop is CSAGTGDSEQFF. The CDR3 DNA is TGCAGCGCGGGGACAGGGGATAGCGAGCAGTTCTTC.

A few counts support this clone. The CDR3 sequence is CASSFGTSGGARDTQYF. CDR3 nucleotides: TGTGCCAGCAGCTTCGGGACTAGCGGGGGGGCTCGAGATACGCAGTATTTT. The gene calls are TRBV11-2 and TRBJ2-3, with 16 positions matching TRBD2. The CDR3 sequence is 17 residues long. The V and J ends lost 3 bases and 5 bases, in that order; junction bases with no gene match: 5. CDR1 is SGHAT and CDR2 is FQNNGV in the germline V gene.

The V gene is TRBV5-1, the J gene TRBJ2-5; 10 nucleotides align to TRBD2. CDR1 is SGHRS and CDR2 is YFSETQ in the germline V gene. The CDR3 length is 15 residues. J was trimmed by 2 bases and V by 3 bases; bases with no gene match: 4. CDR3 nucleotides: TGCGCCAGCAGCTCTAGCGGGGGCCGACAAGAGACCCAGTACTTC. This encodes CASSSSGGRQETQYF. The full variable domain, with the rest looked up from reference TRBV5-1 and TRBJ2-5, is KAGVTQTPRYLIKTRGQQVTLSCSPISGHRSVSWYQQTPGQGLQFLFEYFSETQRNKGNFPGRFSGRQFSNSRSEMNVSTLELGDSALYLCASSSSGGRQETQYFGPGTRLLVL.

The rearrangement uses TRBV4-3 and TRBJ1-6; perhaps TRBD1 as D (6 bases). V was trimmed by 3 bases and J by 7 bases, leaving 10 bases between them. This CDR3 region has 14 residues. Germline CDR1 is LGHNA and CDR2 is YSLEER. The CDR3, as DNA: TGCGCCAGCAGCCAGACACAGGGAAATTCACCCCTCCACTTT. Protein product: CASSQTQGNSPLHF.